This TCR beta chain was sequenced for a study of early T cells in non-severe SARS-CoV-2 infection. The wider study: Sequenced material consisted of bulk RNA (from unsorted whole blood), and chains were unpaired. Study-wide findings and caveats: Clonotype matching in VDJdb favored anti-spike CD8 responses and did not capture private and CD4 specificities.

Unique molecular identifier tags were affixed to discrete cDNA molecules. In TCRdb, the 5' RACE reads were re-called with MiXCR into one record per CDR3 protein. The sample holds about 55,000 distinct CDR3 sequences, about 15% seen once. About this clonotype: What it binds is unknown.

The V gene's germline CDR1 is MDHEN and CDR2 SYDVKM. The CDR3 contains 15 residues. V lost 8 bases to trimming and J lost 2 bases, with 19 bases between them. This receptor was identified in an adult who was a healthcare worker with PCR-confirmed SARS-CoV-2 infection or an uninfected control (not recorded which). The starting material was whole blood, obtained at baseline. The chain employs TRBV28 and TRBJ2-7; D gene unclear. CDR3 loop: CASPGPEYSTYEQYF. The DNA for the CDR3 is TGTGCCAGCCCCGGACCGGAATATTCGACCTACGAGCAGTACTTC. The whole variable domain, remainder taken from reference TRBV28 and TRBJ2-7, is DVKVTQSSRYLVKRTGEKVFLECVQDMDHENMFWYRQDPGLGLRLIYFSYDVKMKEKGDIPEGYSVSREKKERFSLILESASTNQTSMYLCASPGPEYSTYEQYFGPGTRLTVT.